This TCR beta chain comes out of a study of CD8 T cells in ankylosing spondylitis. Findings of the study overall: Blood of patients with ankylosing spondylitis appeared to be characterized by a TCR beta motif of several highly homologous variants. Some of the motif variants had earlier been found in reactive arthritis patients' fluid and blood. Disease-linked clones reportedly showed significant enrichment in matched ankylosing spondylitis synovial fluid.

This clonotype was counted between two and nine times. Its target is not known. Quantitative molecular-barcoded 5'-RACE generated the TCR beta libraries. A single record per CDR3 protein comes from TCRdb applying MiXCR to the 5' RACE reads. The sample contains more than 600,000 distinct CDR3 sequences, roughly 19% of which appear only once. The clonotype originates from a male donor with ankylosing spondylitis. Sequencing was carried out using blood, either unsorted or a sorted T cell fraction (not recorded which).

Here the CDR3 reads CASTRDPNYGYTF. The CDR3, as DNA: TGTGCCAGCACTAGGGACCCTAACTATGGCTACACCTTC. The gene calls are TRBV6-1 and TRBJ1-2; maybe TRBD1 (5 bases). V lost 7 bases and J lost 0, with 9 bases in between. CDR1 and CDR2 (germline): MNHNS, SASEGT. The CDR3 is made up of 13 amino acids.